A selection of T cell receptor beta chains follows, all from one sample in a study of T cells in tuberculosis. The protocol was immunoSEQ multiplex PCR, while the TCRdb copy is restricted to in-frame clones and leaves out a portion. The table has tens of thousands of clones, 94% seen once. Material for sequencing was PBMCs. These receptors were obtained from a donor between 5 and 29 years old with latent tuberculosis or without tuberculosis infection. Some clones in this sample may be carry-over from other donors' samples. Each CDR3 is given with its conserved first and last residue. D genes are given only for firm matches.

TRBV7-2	TRBJ1-5	.	CASSFYGGTYSNQPQHF
TRBV6-4	TRBJ2-1	.	CASRPRDLPGNEQFF
TRBV7-2	TRBJ2-1	.	CASSLTVYEQFF
TRBV7-9	TRBJ1-2	.	CASSLDSTYGYTF
TRBV11-2	TRBJ2-1	TRBD1	CASSRNGQGAVFEQFF
TRBV5-6	TRBJ2-3	TRBD1	CASSTRTGRTDTQYF
TRBV5-1	TRBJ1-1	.	CASSLDGSAGIGEAFF
TRBV5-1	TRBJ2-5	TRBD2	CASRRTSGRETQYF
TRBV21-1	TRBJ1-6	.	CASSFETSGDAYNSPLHF
TRBV5-1	TRBJ2-5	TRBD2	CASSSGGAEETQYF
TRBV5-6	TRBJ1-2	TRBD1	CASSGDRELNYGYTF
TRBV7-2	TRBJ1-2	.	CASSLGGGDGGYTF
TRBV9	TRBJ1-5	TRBD1	CASSPGTGLINQPQHF
TRBV4-3	TRBJ2-6	TRBD1	CASSQNRGTGANVLTF
TRBV5-1	TRBJ1-6	.	CASSLGPQGSDSPLHF
TRBV10-3	TRBJ2-3	.	CAISAGQGAGGGTDTQYF
TRBV12-5	TRBJ2-3	TRBD1	CASGYPRGQGTDTQYF
TRBV5-1	TRBJ1-2	TRBD1	CASSPDRAINYGYTF
TRBV18	TRBJ1-6	.	CASSASSYNSPLHF
TRBV5-4	TRBJ2-3	.	CASSTDSHTDTQYF
TRBV7-6	TRBJ2-1	TRBD1	CASSLGQGAGDEQFF
TRBV4-1	TRBJ2-1	TRBD2	CASSQTPGTSGGLGEQFF
TRBV7-2	TRBJ1-5	TRBD1	CASSLGRQGSNQPQHF
TRBV11-2	TRBJ2-7	TRBD1	CASSQRQGSYEQYF
TRBV29-1	TRBJ2-3	TRBD2	CSARGRGGRAFTDTQYF
TRBV12-5	TRBJ1-6	.	CASGLVLDTRGSPLHF
TRBV4-3	TRBJ2-2	TRBD1	CASSARASGTANTGELFF
TRBV6-6	TRBJ1-2	.	CASSSSGRGKLYGYTF
TRBV6-1	TRBJ2-5	TRBD1	CASSLSTGGQETQYF
TRBV19	TRBJ1-1	TRBD1	CASNTPRDRNTEAFF
TRBV19	TRBJ2-3	.	CASSKRDCTSTDTQYF
TRBV2	TRBJ2-7	TRBD2	CASRGTSGGSYEQYF
TRBV9	TRBJ2-7	.	CASSVAGDSAYEQYF
TRBV5-6	TRBJ2-1	TRBD2	CASSLTSGSYNEQFF
TRBV9	TRBJ2-3	.	CASSVQGLWTDTQYF
TRBV7-2	TRBJ2-3	.	CASSLGATDTQYF
TRBV19	TRBJ2-7	TRBD1	CASSTHGTAYEQYF
TRBV14	TRBJ2-1	.	CASSQEGRPYNEQFF
TRBV5-1	TRBJ2-5	TRBD2	CASSLYGGAEQETQYF
TRBV6-5	TRBJ1-5	TRBD1	CASRSTGTGNQPQHF
TRBV6-5	TRBJ2-7	.	CASSYRAGMGEQYF
TRBV27	TRBJ1-5	.	CASSPRGQPQHF